This entry lists 9 T cell receptor beta chains sequenced from one sample in a study of T cells after yellow fever vaccination. TCRdb passed the 5' RACE reads through MiXCR, listing each CDR3 protein once. Among 200,000 to 250,000 distinct CDR3 sequences, 6.9% were seen once, and the ten largest hold roughly 0.9%. The specimen comprised CD4+ T cells sorted from PBMCs, sampled 15 days after the yellow fever booster vaccination. These receptors were collected from a man younger than 40 who received the YFV17D yellow fever vaccine.

J is TRBJ1-2 and V is TRBV20-1; D unresolved. Germline CDR1 reads DFQATT; CDR2 reads SNEGSKA (reference sequence). The V and J ends lost 5 bases and 0 bases respectively, with 7 bases between them. CDR3 length: 12 amino acids. CDR3 sequence reads: CSAPTPNYGYTF. CDR3 sequence (DNA): TGCAGTGCTCCCACACCTAACTATGGCTACACCTTC.

Worth noting for this clonotype: A read error may account for a junction end that differs from germline. This rearrangement joins TRBV7-2 to TRBJ2-3, with TRBD2 matching over 9 bases. Germline CDR1 and CDR2: SGHTA and FQGNSA. This CDR3 comprises 16 residues. CDR3 residues: CASSQLSGSIADMQYF. CDR3 sequence (DNA): TGTGCCAGCAGCCAACTTAGCGGGAGCATAGCAGATATGCAGTATTTT.

This clonotype was seen only a few times. The chain is built from TRBV5-6 and TRBJ1-2, with 7 bases that match TRBD1. The V segment lost 0 bases and the J segment 4 bases; nucleotides outside the gene matches: 3. There are 14 residues in the CDR3. The germline gives CDR1 SGHDT, CDR2 YYEEEE. The chain's CDR3 is CASSLEGGGYGYTF. The DNA of the CDR3 is TGTGCCAGCAGCTTGGAAGGGGGCGGCTATGGCTACACCTTC.

There are a few counts of this clonotype. This rearrangement joins TRBV11-3 to TRBJ2-1; 8 bases are a match to TRBD2. V lost 5 bases to trimming and J lost 7 bases; unmatched junction nucleotides: 10. Germline lookup yields CDR1 SGHNT and CDR2 YENEEA. The CDR3 is 15 amino acids. DNA for the CDR3: TGTGCCAGCAGCGTAAGTGTCCCGGGAGGGAATGAGCAGTTCTTC. Encoded protein: CASSVSVPGGNEQFF.

This clonotype was seen more than once but under ten times. V usage is TRBV9 and J usage is TRBJ2-3, with TRBD2 matching over 15 bases. The germline CDR1 and CDR2 sequences are SGDLS and YYNGEE. V lost 4 bases, J lost 5 bases, and 5 bases stayed unmatched. CDR3 size: 16 residues. The CDR3 sequence: CASSSWTSGRVDTQYF. CDR3 nucleotide sequence: TGTGCCAGCAGCTCATGGACTAGCGGGAGGGTAGATACGCAGTATTTT.

The rearrangement joins TRBV29-1 to TRBJ2-5; D might be TRBD1 (5 bases). The germline CDR1 and CDR2 sequences are SQVTM and ANQGSEA. CDR3 length: 11 amino acids. V was shortened by 7 bases and J by 2 bases, with 8 bases between the two germline ends. The CDR3 DNA sequence: TGCAGCGGCCGACAGCAAGAGACCCAGTACTTC. It specifies CSGRQQETQYF.

The chain is built from TRBV29-1 and TRBJ2-6; a weak D match, TRBD1 (5 bases). The CDR3 is 16 amino acids. Germline assignment: CDR1 SQVTM and CDR2 ANQGSEA. Trimming stripped 4 bases from V and 0 bases from J, with 13 bases between. The CDR3 region is CSVVSDIFSGANVLTF. In DNA, the CDR3 is TGCAGCGTTGTTTCGGACATCTTCTCTGGGGCCAACGTCCTGACTTTC.

CDR3 loop: CSVVRADVTYEQYF. The CDR3 nucleotides are TGCAGCGTTGTTCGTGCGGACGTCACCTACGAGCAGTACTTC. This chain links TRBV29-1 with TRBJ2-7; no clear D. Germline lookup yields CDR1 SQVTM and CDR2 ANQGSEA. The CDR3 has 14 residues. The V gene lost 4 bases and the J gene lost 2 bases, with 15 bases spanning the gap.

This clonotype was detected many times. The chain recombines TRBV28 with TRBJ2-7; 7 bases agree with TRBD1. Losses at the gene ends were 6 bases for V and 1 base for J; bases not matched to a gene: 6. This CDR3 comprises 14 residues. Per germline, CDR1 MDHEN and CDR2 SYDVKM. The CDR3 here is CASSPDRVSYEQYF. The CDR3 region has the DNA TGTGCCAGCAGCCCAGACAGGGTTTCCTACGAGCAGTACTTC.